This is a list of T cell receptor beta chains from one sample in a study of shared clonotypes between healthy human individuals. TCRdb keeps only in-frame clones here, not all; method: immunoSEQ multiplex PCR. Of about 590,000 clones in the sample, 95% to 96% were seen once. Sample: naive CD8+ T cells sorted from blood. These receptors came from a woman under 40 in good health. Each CDR3 is given with its conserved first and last residue. Each record gives: D gene, J gene, V gene, CDR3 length, clone size, CDR3 DNA, CDR3 protein. The D gene is left open where the match is weak. Some rows have no size entry. The others give once, few or many, or a class for an expanded clone.

d_gene: TRBD1
j_gene: TRBJ2-7
v_gene: TRBV29-1
len: 14
abundance: -
CDR3nt: TGCAGCGTGGCCGGGACAGAGACTGCCTACGAGCAGTACTTC
CDR3aa: CSVAGTETAYEQYF

d_gene: -
j_gene: TRBJ1-5
v_gene: TRBV10-3
len: 11
abundance: -
CDR3nt: TGTGCCATCGAGAGACGGGGTCCCCAGCATTTT
CDR3aa: CAIERRGPQHF

d_gene: TRBD2
j_gene: TRBJ2-2
v_gene: TRBV2
len: 14
abundance: -
CDR3nt: TGTGCCAGCTCCGGGACTAGCGGGAAAGGGGAGCTGTTTTTT
CDR3aa: CASSGTSGKGELFF

d_gene: -
j_gene: TRBJ1-5
v_gene: TRBV12-2
len: 14
abundance: -
CDR3nt: TGTGCAAGTCCAAGAGACAGGGATAATCAGCCCCAGCATTTT
CDR3aa: CASPRDRDNQPQHF

d_gene: TRBD2
j_gene: TRBJ2-7
v_gene: TRBV27
len: 13
abundance: -
CDR3nt: TGTGCCAGCAGACCCGGGACTAGCCACGAGCAGTACTTC
CDR3aa: CASRPGTSHEQYF

d_gene: -
j_gene: TRBJ1-1
v_gene: TRBV5-4
len: 11
abundance: -
CDR3nt: TGTGCCAGCAGCTCCGAAGCTGAAGCTTTCTTT
CDR3aa: CASSSEAEAFF

d_gene: -
j_gene: TRBJ2-7
v_gene: TRBV13
len: 14
abundance: -
CDR3nt: TGTGCCAGCAGCCGCACTAACCCAGGGTCCGAGCAGTACTTC
CDR3aa: CASSRTNPGSEQYF

d_gene: -
j_gene: TRBJ2-3
v_gene: TRBV28
len: 15
abundance: -
CDR3nt: TGTGCCAGCAGTTTAAGACGGTCTCGCACAGATACGCAGTATTTT
CDR3aa: CASSLRRSRTDTQYF

d_gene: TRBD2
j_gene: TRBJ2-1
v_gene: TRBV28
len: 14
abundance: -
CDR3nt: TGTGCCAGCAGTAGGACTAGCAGTGCCAATGAGCAGTTCTTC
CDR3aa: CASSRTSSANEQFF

d_gene: -
j_gene: TRBJ2-7
v_gene: TRBV9
len: 15
abundance: -
CDR3nt: TGTGCCAGCAGCGTAGATCTAGCCAGTTCCTACGAGCAGTACTTC
CDR3aa: CASSVDLASSYEQYF

d_gene: TRBD2
j_gene: TRBJ2-3
v_gene: TRBV13
len: 15
abundance: -
CDR3nt: TGTGCCAGCAGTCTTAAGCGGGAGAGTGGAGATACGCAGTATTTT
CDR3aa: CASSLKRESGDTQYF

d_gene: -
j_gene: TRBJ1-1
v_gene: TRBV5-1
len: 11
abundance: -
CDR3nt: TGCGCCAGCAGCTTCGGGGGGGAAGCTTTCTTT
CDR3aa: CASSFGGEAFF

d_gene: -
j_gene: TRBJ1-5
v_gene: TRBV2
len: 14
abundance: -
CDR3nt: TGTGCCAGCAGTCATGGACAGATCAATCAGCCCCAGCATTTT
CDR3aa: CASSHGQINQPQHF

d_gene: -
j_gene: TRBJ1-1
v_gene: TRBV5-4
len: 13
abundance: -
CDR3nt: TGTGCCAGCAGCTTTAACAGGGCCGATGAAGCTTTCTTT
CDR3aa: CASSFNRADEAFF

d_gene: TRBD2
j_gene: TRBJ2-3
v_gene: TRBV5-1
len: 20
abundance: -
CDR3nt: TGCGCCAGCAGCTTGCGGGGAGGGCGTCGAGAGAGCGGGATTGCAGATACGCAGTATTTT
CDR3aa: CASSLRGGRRESGIADTQYF

d_gene: TRBD2
j_gene: TRBJ2-7
v_gene: TRBV27
len: 14
abundance: -
CDR3nt: TGTGCCAGCAAACTAGCGGGAGTGTTAGGCGAGCAGTACTTC
CDR3aa: CASKLAGVLGEQYF

d_gene: TRBD1
j_gene: TRBJ1-5
v_gene: TRBV6-1
len: 16
abundance: -
CDR3nt: TGTGCCAGCAGTGCTCCGGACAGGGTCCGCAATCAGCCCCAGCATTTT
CDR3aa: CASSAPDRVRNQPQHF

d_gene: TRBD1
j_gene: TRBJ2-3
v_gene: TRBV9
len: 16
abundance: once
CDR3nt: TGTGCCAGCAGCCCCGAGGGGGCCCTACCGGGGGATACGCAGTATTTT
CDR3aa: CASSPEGALPGDTQYF

d_gene: TRBD1
j_gene: TRBJ2-7
v_gene: TRBV5-4
len: 15
abundance: -
CDR3nt: TGTGCCAGCAGCCCCCGGACAGGGAGTTATTACGAGCAGTACTTC
CDR3aa: CASSPRTGSYYEQYF

d_gene: -
j_gene: TRBJ2-5
v_gene: TRBV7-9
len: 16
abundance: -
CDR3nt: TGTGCCAGCAGCAGAACAGGAACTTACTTCCAAGAGACCCAGTACTTC
CDR3aa: CASSRTGTYFQETQYF

d_gene: TRBD2
j_gene: TRBJ2-7
v_gene: TRBV11-1
len: 17
abundance: -
CDR3nt: TGTGCCAGCAGCTTAGGGGCTAGCGGGAGGATCCCTCTTGAGCAGTACTTC
CDR3aa: CASSLGASGRIPLEQYF

d_gene: TRBD2
j_gene: TRBJ2-1
v_gene: TRBV29-1
len: 13
abundance: -
CDR3nt: TGCAGCGTGGTAGCGGGAGGGTACAATGAGCAGTTCTTC
CDR3aa: CSVVAGGYNEQFF

d_gene: -
j_gene: TRBJ1-4
v_gene: TRBV19
len: 16
abundance: -
CDR3nt: TGTGCCAGTAGTACTTTTTCCGACAGGTTGGACGAAAAACTGTTTTTT
CDR3aa: CASSTFSDRLDEKLFF

d_gene: -
j_gene: TRBJ2-3
v_gene: TRBV14
len: 14
abundance: -
CDR3nt: TGTGCCAGCAGCCAAGGGTGGGCCACAGATACGCAGTATTTT
CDR3aa: CASSQGWATDTQYF

d_gene: TRBD1
j_gene: TRBJ1-2
v_gene: TRBV10-3
len: 15
abundance: -
CDR3nt: TGTGCCATCAGTGAGTCCGGACAGGGCGACTATGGCTACACCTTC
CDR3aa: CAISESGQGDYGYTF

d_gene: -
j_gene: TRBJ2-2
v_gene: TRBV13
len: 16
abundance: -
CDR3nt: TGTGCCAGCAGCCGGCCTACGGGGGCGAACACCGGGGAGCTGTTTTTT
CDR3aa: CASSRPTGANTGELFF

d_gene: -
j_gene: TRBJ1-5
v_gene: TRBV19
len: 16
abundance: -
CDR3nt: TGTGCCAGTAGTACACCGGCCCGGGACTACAATCAGCCCCAGCATTTT
CDR3aa: CASSTPARDYNQPQHF

d_gene: TRBD1
j_gene: TRBJ2-5
v_gene: TRBV27
len: 15
abundance: -
CDR3nt: TGTGCCAGCAGTCCAACCGGGACAGGGTTAGAGACCCAGTACTTC
CDR3aa: CASSPTGTGLETQYF

d_gene: -
j_gene: TRBJ2-1
v_gene: TRBV19
len: 13
abundance: once
CDR3nt: TGTGCCAGTAGTGGGACTTCCTACAATGAGCAGTTCTTC
CDR3aa: CASSGTSYNEQFF

d_gene: TRBD1
j_gene: TRBJ1-2
v_gene: TRBV5-1
len: 15
abundance: -
CDR3nt: TGCGCCAGCACTAGGACCAACAGGGGTACTTATGGCTACACCTTC
CDR3aa: CASTRTNRGTYGYTF

d_gene: TRBD2
j_gene: TRBJ2-7
v_gene: TRBV14
len: 17
abundance: -
CDR3nt: TGTGCCAGCAGCCTTGGGACTAGCGGGATTTTCGCCTACGAGCAGTACTTC
CDR3aa: CASSLGTSGIFAYEQYF

d_gene: TRBD2
j_gene: TRBJ2-3
v_gene: TRBV6-6
len: 15
abundance: -
CDR3nt: TGTGCCAGCAGAGACGCAGGGACTAGCTTCGATACGCAGTATTTT
CDR3aa: CASRDAGTSFDTQYF

d_gene: TRBD2
j_gene: TRBJ2-7
v_gene: TRBV5-1
len: 13
abundance: -
CDR3nt: TGCGCCAGCAGTAAGGGACTAGCGGGAGGGCAGTACTTC
CDR3aa: CASSKGLAGGQYF

d_gene: -
j_gene: TRBJ1-1
v_gene: TRBV18
len: 14
abundance: -
CDR3nt: TGTGCCAGCTCAGGACCGACAGGTATCGCTGAAGCTTTCTTT
CDR3aa: CASSGPTGIAEAFF

d_gene: -
j_gene: TRBJ2-1
v_gene: TRBV27
len: 12
abundance: -
CDR3nt: TGTGCCAGCAGTCCCTCCAGGGCTGAGCAGTTCTTC
CDR3aa: CASSPSRAEQFF

d_gene: TRBD2
j_gene: TRBJ2-7
v_gene: TRBV15
len: 14
abundance: -
CDR3nt: TGTGCCACCGGGGCCCCGCTAGCGGGTCACGAGCAGTACTTC
CDR3aa: CATGAPLAGHEQYF

d_gene: TRBD2
j_gene: TRBJ2-1
v_gene: TRBV9
len: 17
abundance: once
CDR3nt: TGTGCCAGCAGCTCACCTCCGGGGCTAGCGGGAGGTCGTGAGCAGTTCTTC
CDR3aa: CASSSPPGLAGGREQFF

d_gene: -
j_gene: TRBJ1-1
v_gene: TRBV6-4
len: 16
abundance: -
CDR3nt: TGTGCCAGCAGTGACTCGAGAGGGGGTAATTGGACTGAAGCTTTCTTT
CDR3aa: CASSDSRGGNWTEAFF

d_gene: -
j_gene: TRBJ1-1
v_gene: TRBV27
len: 15
abundance: -
CDR3nt: TGTGCCAGCAGTTTAGCGCAGGGGACGAGGACTGAAGCTTTCTTT
CDR3aa: CASSLAQGTRTEAFF

d_gene: TRBD1
j_gene: TRBJ1-5
v_gene: TRBV19
len: 16
abundance: -
CDR3nt: TGTGCCAGTAGTGACCCCGGGACAGGGGTCAATCAGCCCCAGCATTTT
CDR3aa: CASSDPGTGVNQPQHF

d_gene: -
j_gene: TRBJ2-2
v_gene: TRBV7-9
len: 14
abundance: -
CDR3nt: TGTGCCAGCAGGCTAGGGGGTAACACCGGGGAGCTGTTTTTT
CDR3aa: CASRLGGNTGELFF

d_gene: TRBD2
j_gene: TRBJ2-2
v_gene: TRBV6-5
len: 14
abundance: -
CDR3nt: TGTGCCAGCAGTGCCGGACTAGCGCTCGGGGAGCTGTTTTTT
CDR3aa: CASSAGLALGELFF

d_gene: -
j_gene: TRBJ2-2
v_gene: TRBV19
len: 15
abundance: -
CDR3nt: TGTGCCAGTAGTATAGTCCAGGGTTCGGCCGGGGAGCTGTTTTTT
CDR3aa: CASSIVQGSAGELFF

d_gene: -
j_gene: TRBJ2-7
v_gene: TRBV7-9
len: 15
abundance: -
CDR3nt: TGTGCCAGCAGCTCGATCCACAGGGATCCCTACGAGCAGTACTTC
CDR3aa: CASSSIHRDPYEQYF

d_gene: -
j_gene: TRBJ2-1
v_gene: TRBV27
len: 18
abundance: -
CDR3nt: TGTGCCAGCAGTTTATTGGTGGCGCAGGGGATCACCTACAATGAGCAGTTCTTC
CDR3aa: CASSLLVAQGITYNEQFF

d_gene: TRBD1
j_gene: TRBJ1-5
v_gene: TRBV5-8
len: 16
abundance: once
CDR3nt: TGTGCCAGCAGCTTGCCGGGCGGGACAGTAGGCCAGCCCCAGCATTTT
CDR3aa: CASSLPGGTVGQPQHF

d_gene: -
j_gene: TRBJ1-1
v_gene: TRBV27
len: 14
abundance: -
CDR3nt: TGTGCCAGCAGTCACGGGACACCGAACACTGAAGCTTTCTTT
CDR3aa: CASSHGTPNTEAFF

d_gene: TRBD2
j_gene: TRBJ2-1
v_gene: TRBV27
len: 14
abundance: -
CDR3nt: TGTGCCAGCAGTTTGAGACTAGCGGTCAATGAGCAGTTCTTC
CDR3aa: CASSLRLAVNEQFF

d_gene: TRBD2
j_gene: TRBJ2-7
v_gene: TRBV27
len: 15
abundance: -
CDR3nt: TGTGCCAGCAGTAGCCTCCCGGGAGGGTCCTACGAGCAGTACTTC
CDR3aa: CASSSLPGGSYEQYF

d_gene: -
j_gene: TRBJ1-3
v_gene: TRBV7-9
len: 12
abundance: -
CDR3nt: TGTGCCAGCTTCGGAGCCGGAAACACCATATATTTT
CDR3aa: CASFGAGNTIYF